This TCR beta chain emerged from a study of T cell repertoires in cytomegalovirus infection. Study-level information: Indicated by public TCR beta signatures were CMV infection and matching HLA type. The study's findings and limits: The study found HLA-C-restricted CMV-specific TCR beta clonotypes dominating the ex vivo response.

The CDR3 covers 13 residues. Trimming removed 5 bases from V and 5 bases from J, with 12 bases in between. As concerns this clonotype: Its specificity is not known.

Each CDR3 protein gets one entry after TCRdb re-called the reads with MiXCR. This table holds about a million distinct CDR3 sequences, roughly 30% found once. This sequence joins TRBV12-3 or TRBV12-4 and TRBJ2-5, with a tentative D call TRBD1 (6 bases). Sequenced material: cultured CD8+ T cells from PBMCs, taken from culture after CMV antigen stimulation. The source of this sequence is a human donor in good health (CMV status not recorded). Some clones in this sample may be carry-over from other donors' samples. The CDR3 loop reads CASSPLTGETQYF. The CDR3 nucleotides are TGTGCCAGCAGTCCTCTAACAGGGGAGACCCAGTACTTC.